The present T cell receptor beta chain was sequenced within a study of T cell changes during pregnancy in multiple sclerosis. Germline loops: CDR1 SEHNR, CDR2 FQNEAQ (reference sequence). The CDR3 totals 14 residues. The ends were cut back, 4 bases at V and 4 bases at J, with 12 bases in the middle. Assay: immunoSEQ multiplex PCR; the TCRdb copy retains only in-frame clones and omits some. The sample lists fewer than 55,000 clones; about 90% were seen once. The genes are TRBV7-9 and TRBJ2-3; D remains ambiguous. The receptor was isolated from a female donor with multiple sclerosis, enrolled in a pregnancy study. Here the sequenced sample was peripheral blood, taken in the first trimester of pregnancy. The CDR3 loop reads CASSSVQIPDTQYF. The DNA of the CDR3 is TGTGCCAGCAGCTCGGTACAGATCCCAGATACGCAGTATTTT.